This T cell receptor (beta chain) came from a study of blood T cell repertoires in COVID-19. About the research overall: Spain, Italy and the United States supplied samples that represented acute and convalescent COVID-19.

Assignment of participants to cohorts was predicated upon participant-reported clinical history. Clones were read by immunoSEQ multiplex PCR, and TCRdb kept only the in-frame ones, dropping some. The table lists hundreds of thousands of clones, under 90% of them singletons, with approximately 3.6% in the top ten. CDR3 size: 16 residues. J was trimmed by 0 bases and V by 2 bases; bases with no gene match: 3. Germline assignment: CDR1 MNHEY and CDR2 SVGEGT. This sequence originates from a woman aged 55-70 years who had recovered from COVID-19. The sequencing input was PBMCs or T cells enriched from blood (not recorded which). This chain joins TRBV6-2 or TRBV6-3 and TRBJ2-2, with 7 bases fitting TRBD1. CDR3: CASSYPGQTNTGELFF. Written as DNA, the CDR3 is TGTGCCAGCAGTTACCCGGGACAGACGAACACCGGGGAGCTGTTTTTT.